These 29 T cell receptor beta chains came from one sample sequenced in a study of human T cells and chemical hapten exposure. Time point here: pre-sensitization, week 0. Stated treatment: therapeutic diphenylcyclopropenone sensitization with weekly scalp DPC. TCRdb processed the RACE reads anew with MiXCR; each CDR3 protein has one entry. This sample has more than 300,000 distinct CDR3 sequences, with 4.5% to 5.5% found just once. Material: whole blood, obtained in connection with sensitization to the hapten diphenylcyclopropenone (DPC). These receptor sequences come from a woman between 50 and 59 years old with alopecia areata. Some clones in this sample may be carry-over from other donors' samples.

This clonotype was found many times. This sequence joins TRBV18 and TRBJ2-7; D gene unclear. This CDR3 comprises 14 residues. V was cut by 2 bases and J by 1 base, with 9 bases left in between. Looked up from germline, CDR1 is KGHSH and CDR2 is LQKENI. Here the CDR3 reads CASSPWADSYEQYF. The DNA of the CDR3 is TGTGCCAGCTCACCATGGGCCGATTCCTACGAGCAGTACTTC.

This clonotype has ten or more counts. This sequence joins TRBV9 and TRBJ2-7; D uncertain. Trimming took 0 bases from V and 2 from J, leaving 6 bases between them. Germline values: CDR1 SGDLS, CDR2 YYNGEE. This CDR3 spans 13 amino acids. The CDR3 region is CASSVGPPYEQYF. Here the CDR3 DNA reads TGTGCCAGCAGCGTAGGCCCCCCCTACGAGCAGTACTTC.

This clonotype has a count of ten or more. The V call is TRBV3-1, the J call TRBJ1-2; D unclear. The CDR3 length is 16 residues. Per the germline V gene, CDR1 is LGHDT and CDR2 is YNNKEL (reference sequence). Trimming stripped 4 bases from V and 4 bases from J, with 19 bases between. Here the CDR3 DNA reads TGTGCCAGCAGCCCCACCCTCCGGAGAAGCCGCTATGGCTACACCTTC. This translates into CASSPTLRRSRYGYTF.

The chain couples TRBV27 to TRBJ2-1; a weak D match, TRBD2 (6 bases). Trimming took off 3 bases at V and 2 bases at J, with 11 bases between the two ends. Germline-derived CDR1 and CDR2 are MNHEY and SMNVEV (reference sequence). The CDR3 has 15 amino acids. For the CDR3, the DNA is TGTGCCAGCAGTTTCAGCGGGTTCCCCTACAATGAGCAGTTCTTC. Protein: CASSFSGFPYNEQFF.

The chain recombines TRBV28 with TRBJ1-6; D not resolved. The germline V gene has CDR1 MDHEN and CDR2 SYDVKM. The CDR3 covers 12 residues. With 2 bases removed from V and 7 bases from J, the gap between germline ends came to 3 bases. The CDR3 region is CASSLKNSPLHF. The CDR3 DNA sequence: TGTGCCAGCAGTTTAAAGAATTCACCCCTCCACTTT. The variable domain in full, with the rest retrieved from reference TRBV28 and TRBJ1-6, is DVKVTQSSRYLVKRTGEKVFLECVQDMDHENMFWYRQDPGLGLRLIYFSYDVKMKEKGDIPEGYSVSREKKERFSLILESASTNQTSMYLCASSLKNSPLHFGNGTRLTVT.

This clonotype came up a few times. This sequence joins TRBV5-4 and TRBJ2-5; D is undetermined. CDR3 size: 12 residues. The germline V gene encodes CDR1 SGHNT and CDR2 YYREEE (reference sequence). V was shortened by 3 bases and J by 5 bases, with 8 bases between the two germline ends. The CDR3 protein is CASSSVLETQYF. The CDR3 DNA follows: TGTGCCAGCAGCTCGGTTTTGGAGACCCAGTACTTC.

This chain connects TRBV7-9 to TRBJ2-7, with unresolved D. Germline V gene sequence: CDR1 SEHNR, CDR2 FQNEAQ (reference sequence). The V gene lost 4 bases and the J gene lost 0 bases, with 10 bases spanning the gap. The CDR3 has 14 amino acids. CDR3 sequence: CASSSNRSSYEQYF. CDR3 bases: TGTGCCAGCAGCTCCAACCGAAGCTCCTACGAGCAGTACTTC.

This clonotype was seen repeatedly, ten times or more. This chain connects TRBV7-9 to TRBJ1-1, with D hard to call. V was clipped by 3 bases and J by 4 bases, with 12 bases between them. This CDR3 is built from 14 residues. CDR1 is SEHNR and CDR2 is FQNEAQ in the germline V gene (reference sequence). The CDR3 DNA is TGTGCCAGCAGCTTCTCCCGTCTCGGCACTGAAGCTTTCTTT. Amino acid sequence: CASSFSRLGTEAFF.

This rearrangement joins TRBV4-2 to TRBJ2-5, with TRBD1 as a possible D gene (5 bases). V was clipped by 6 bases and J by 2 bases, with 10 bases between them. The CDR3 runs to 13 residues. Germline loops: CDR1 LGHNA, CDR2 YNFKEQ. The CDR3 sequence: CASSPTAQETQYF. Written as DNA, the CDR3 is TGTGCCAGCAGTCCGACAGCGCAAGAGACCCAGTACTTC.

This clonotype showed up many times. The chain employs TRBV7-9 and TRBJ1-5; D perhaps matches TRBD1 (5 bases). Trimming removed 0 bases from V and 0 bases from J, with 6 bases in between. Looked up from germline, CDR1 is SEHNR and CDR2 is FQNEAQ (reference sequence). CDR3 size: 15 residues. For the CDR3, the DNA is TGTGCCAGCAGCTTAGCGGGGGATAGCAATCAGCCCCAGCATTTT. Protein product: CASSLAGDSNQPQHF.

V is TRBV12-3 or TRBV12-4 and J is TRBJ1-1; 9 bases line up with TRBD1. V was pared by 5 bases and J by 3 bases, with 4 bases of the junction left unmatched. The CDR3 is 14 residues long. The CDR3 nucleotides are TGTGCCAGCAGTGCCGGGACAGGGTACACTGAAGCTTTCTTT. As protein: CASSAGTGYTEAFF.

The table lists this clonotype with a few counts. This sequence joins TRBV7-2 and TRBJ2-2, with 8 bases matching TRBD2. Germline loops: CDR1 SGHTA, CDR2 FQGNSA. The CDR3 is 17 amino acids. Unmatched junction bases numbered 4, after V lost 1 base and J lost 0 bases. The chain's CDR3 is CASSLVRTSSNTGELFF. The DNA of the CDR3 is TGTGCCAGCAGCTTAGTACGGACTAGCTCGAACACCGGGGAGCTGTTTTTT.

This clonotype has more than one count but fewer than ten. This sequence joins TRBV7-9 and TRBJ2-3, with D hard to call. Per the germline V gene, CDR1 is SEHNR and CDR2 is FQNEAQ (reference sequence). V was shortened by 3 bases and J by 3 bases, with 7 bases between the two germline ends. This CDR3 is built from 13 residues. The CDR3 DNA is TGTGCCAGCAGCTTTCGCCAGACAGATACGCAGTATTTT. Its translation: CASSFRQTDTQYF.

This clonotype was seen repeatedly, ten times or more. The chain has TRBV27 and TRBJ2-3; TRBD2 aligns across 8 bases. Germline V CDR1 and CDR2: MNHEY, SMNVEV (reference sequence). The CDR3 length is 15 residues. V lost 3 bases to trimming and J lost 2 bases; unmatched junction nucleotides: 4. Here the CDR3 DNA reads TGTGCCAGCAGTTTCGCACTAGCGGACACAGATACGCAGTATTTT. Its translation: CASSFALADTDTQYF.

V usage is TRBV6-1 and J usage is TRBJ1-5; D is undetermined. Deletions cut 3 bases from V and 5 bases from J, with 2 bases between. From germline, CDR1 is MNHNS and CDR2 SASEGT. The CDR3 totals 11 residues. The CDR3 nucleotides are TGTGCCAGCAGTGATTATCAGCCCCAGCATTTT. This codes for CASSDYQPQHF.

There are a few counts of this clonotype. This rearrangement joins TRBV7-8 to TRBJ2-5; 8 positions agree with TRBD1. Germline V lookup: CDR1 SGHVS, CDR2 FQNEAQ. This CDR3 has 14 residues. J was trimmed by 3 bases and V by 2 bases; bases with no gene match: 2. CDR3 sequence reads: CASSLRTGKETQYF. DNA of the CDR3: TGTGCCAGCAGCTTACGGACAGGGAAAGAGACCCAGTACTTC.

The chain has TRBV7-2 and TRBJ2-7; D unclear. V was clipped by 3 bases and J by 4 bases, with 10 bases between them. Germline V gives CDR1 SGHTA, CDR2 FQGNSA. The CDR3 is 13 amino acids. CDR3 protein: CASSLNKLYEQYF. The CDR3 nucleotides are TGTGCCAGCAGCTTGAACAAGTTATACGAGCAGTACTTC.

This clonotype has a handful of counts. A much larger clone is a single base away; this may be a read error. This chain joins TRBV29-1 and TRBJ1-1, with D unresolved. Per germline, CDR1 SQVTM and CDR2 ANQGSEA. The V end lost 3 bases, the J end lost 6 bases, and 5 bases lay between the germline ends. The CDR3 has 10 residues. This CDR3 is CSVEGPEAFF. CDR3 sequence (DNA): TGCAGCGTTGAGGGCCCTGAAGCTTTCTTT.

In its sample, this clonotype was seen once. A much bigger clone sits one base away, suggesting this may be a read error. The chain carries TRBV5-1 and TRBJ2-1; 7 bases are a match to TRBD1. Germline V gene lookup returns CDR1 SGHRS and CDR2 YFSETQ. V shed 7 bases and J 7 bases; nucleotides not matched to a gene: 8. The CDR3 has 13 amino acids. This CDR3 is CASRDRAWNEQFF. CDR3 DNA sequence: TGCGCCAGCCGCGACAGGGCGTGGAATGAGCAGTTCTTC. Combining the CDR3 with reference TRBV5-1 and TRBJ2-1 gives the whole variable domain KAGVTQTPRYLIKTRGQQVTLSCSPISGHRSVSWYQQTPGQGLQFLFEYFSETQRNKGNFPGRFSGRQFSNSRSEMNVSTLELGDSALYLCASRDRAWNEQFFGPGTRLTVL.

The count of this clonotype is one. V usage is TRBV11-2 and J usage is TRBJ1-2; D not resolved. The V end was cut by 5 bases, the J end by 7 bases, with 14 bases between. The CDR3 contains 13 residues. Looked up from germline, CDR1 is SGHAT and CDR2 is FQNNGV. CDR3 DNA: TGTGCCAGCAGCCCGGAGAGGGTAGTTGGCTACACCTTC. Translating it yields CASSPERVVGYTF.

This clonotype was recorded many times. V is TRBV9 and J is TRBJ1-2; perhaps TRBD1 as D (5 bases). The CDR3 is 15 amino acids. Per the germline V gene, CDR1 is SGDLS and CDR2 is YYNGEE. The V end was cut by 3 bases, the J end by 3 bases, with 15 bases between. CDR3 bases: TGTGCCAGCAGCGAGGAGGCAGGGTCGCACTATGGCTACACCTTC. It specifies CASSEEAGSHYGYTF.

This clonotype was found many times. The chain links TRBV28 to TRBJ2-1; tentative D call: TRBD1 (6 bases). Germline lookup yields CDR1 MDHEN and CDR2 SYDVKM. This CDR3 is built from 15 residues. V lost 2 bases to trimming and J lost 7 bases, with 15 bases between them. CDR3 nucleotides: TGTGCCAGCAGTTTAGTGGGGAGAGGGGGTAATGAGCAGTTCTTC. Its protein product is CASSLVGRGGNEQFF.

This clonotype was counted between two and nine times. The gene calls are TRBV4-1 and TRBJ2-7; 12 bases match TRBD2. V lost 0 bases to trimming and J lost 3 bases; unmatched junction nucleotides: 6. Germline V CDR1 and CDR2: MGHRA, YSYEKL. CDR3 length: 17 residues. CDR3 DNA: TGCGCCAGCAGCCAAGATTCCGGACTAGCGGGAAACTACGAGCAGTACTTC. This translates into CASSQDSGLAGNYEQYF.

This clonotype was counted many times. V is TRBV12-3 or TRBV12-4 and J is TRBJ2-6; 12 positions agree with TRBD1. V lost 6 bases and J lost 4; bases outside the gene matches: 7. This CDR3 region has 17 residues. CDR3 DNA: TGTGCCAGCAGACCGGGACAGGGGGCGTTGGGGGCCAACGTCCTGACTTTC. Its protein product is CASRPGQGALGANVLTF.

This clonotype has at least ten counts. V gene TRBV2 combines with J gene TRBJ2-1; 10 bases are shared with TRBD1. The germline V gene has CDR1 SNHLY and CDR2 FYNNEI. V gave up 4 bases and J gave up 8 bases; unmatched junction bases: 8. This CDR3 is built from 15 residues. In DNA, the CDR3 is TGTGCCAGCAGTGCGGGGGGACAGGGGTCCGATGAGCAGTTCTTC. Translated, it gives CASSAGGQGSDEQFF.

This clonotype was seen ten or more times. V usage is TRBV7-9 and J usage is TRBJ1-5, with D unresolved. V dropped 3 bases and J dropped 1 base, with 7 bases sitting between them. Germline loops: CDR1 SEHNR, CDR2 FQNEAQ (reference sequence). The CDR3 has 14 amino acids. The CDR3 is CASSLTNSNQPQHF. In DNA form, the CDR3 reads TGTGCCAGCAGCTTGACTAACAGCAATCAGCCCCAGCATTTT. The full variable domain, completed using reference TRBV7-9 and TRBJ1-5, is DTGVSQNPRHKITKRGQNVTFRCDPISEHNRLYWYRQTLGQGPEFLTYFQNEAQLEKSRLLSDRFSAERPKGSFSTLEIQRTEQGDSAMYLCASSLTNSNQPQHFGDGTRLSIL.

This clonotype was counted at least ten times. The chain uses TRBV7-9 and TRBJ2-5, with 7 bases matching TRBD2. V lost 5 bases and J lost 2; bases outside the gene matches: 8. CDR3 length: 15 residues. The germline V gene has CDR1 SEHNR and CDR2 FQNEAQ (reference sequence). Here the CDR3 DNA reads TGTGCCAGCAGCCCCAGGGACTATGAACAAGAGACCCAGTACTTC. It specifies CASSPRDYEQETQYF.

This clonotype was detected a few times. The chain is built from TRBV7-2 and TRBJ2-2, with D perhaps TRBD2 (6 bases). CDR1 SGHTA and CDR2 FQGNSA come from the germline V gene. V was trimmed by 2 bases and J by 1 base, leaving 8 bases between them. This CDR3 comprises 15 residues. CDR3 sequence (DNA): TGTGCCAGCAGCTTACAAGCGGGGAACACCGGGGAGCTGTTTTTT. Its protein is CASSLQAGNTGELFF.

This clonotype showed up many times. CDR3 DNA sequence: TGCAGCGTTGAAGTAGGGAGGACCGACACAGATACGCAGTATTTT. It translates to CSVEVGRTDTDTQYF. This chain connects TRBV29-1 to TRBJ2-3, with D tentatively TRBD2 (6 bases). V was pared by 1 base and J by 2 bases, with 13 bases between. The V gene's germline CDR1 is SQVTM and CDR2 ANQGSEA. The CDR3 covers 15 residues.